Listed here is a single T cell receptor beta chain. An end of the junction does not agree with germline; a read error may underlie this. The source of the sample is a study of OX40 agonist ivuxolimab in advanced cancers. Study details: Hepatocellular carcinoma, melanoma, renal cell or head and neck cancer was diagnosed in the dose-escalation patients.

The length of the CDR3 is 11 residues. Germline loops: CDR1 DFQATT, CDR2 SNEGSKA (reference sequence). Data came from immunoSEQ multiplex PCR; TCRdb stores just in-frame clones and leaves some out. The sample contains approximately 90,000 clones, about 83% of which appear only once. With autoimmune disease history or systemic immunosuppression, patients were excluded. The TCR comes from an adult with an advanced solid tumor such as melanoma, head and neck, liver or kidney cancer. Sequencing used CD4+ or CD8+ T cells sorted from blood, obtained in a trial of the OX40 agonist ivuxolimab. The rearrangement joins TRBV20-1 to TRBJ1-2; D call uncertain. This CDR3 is CSARVTDRRAF. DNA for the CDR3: TGCAGTGCTAGAGTTACAGACCGGCGTGCCTTC.